The following is a T cell receptor (beta chain) sequence with its context. This clone was counted once. This clone's antigen is unknown. The input lacks base qualities; no much larger clone sits a single base away. The immunoSEQ Assay, a bias-controlled multiplex PCR, was used to amplify TCRbeta CDR3 regions from genomic DNA. The paper's data handling went like this. Within the assay, amplification of reference gene primers was used to estimate how many nucleated cells each sample contained. To quantify the absolute abundance of each unique TCRbeta CDR3 rearrangement, sequence reads were collapsed and filtered. Productive Simpson clonality was computed per sample as the square root of Simpson's diversity index over productive rearrangements. TCRdb holds this immuneACCESS table with in-frame rearrangements only. Some clones are missing; in checked studies, unresolved V genes explain under half, and the rest has no known cause. V and J calls and clone size are those listed in that table; D and trimming were worked out from the DNA. This sample has around 300,000 clones in its table, and around 91% of those were observed once. The ten largest make up around 4.5% of the sample.

Participants in the prospective study were aged about 18 to 95 years, lived in about two dozen United States geographic areas, and enrolled through a virtual design. To assign participants to cohorts, the prospective study relied on clinical history that participants themselves reported in a screening survey and a study questionnaire. In the prospective study, whole blood, serum and a nasopharyngeal or oropharyngeal swab were collected from each participant by mobile phlebotomists. Participants in the prospective study had the option to provide additional blood draws and questionnaires over an approximately two-month period. Before DNA extraction, prospective study blood samples were shipped either frozen or at room temperature. The sample originates from a study of blood T cell repertoires in COVID-19 (dated by TCRdb to about 2020). Some background on the complete study: Samples from collaborators originated in the United States, Italy and Spain and spanned both the acute and convalescent phases of COVID-19. Where available, HLA class I and class II types were taken from metadata supplied by the sample provider and were not determined by assay-based typing. The samples were drawn from the first 160 participants of the ongoing ImmuneRACE study and from 950 to 1,500 subjects provided by 6 global collaborators. Nearly every sample came with metadata listing a de-identified subject ID, COVID-19 status, age in years and sex. A freely available public database, intended as a resource for researchers studying the immune response to SARS-CoV-2, is where the repertoires were released. Subjects who had been exposed to COVID-19, were actively infected with it, or had recovered from it provided the deeply sampled blood TCRbeta repertoires that made up the dataset. The material from the prospective study consisted of cDNA or gDNA derived from T cells, B-cell-depleted T cells, or PBMCs. The study at large found these results: Clinical and demographic metadata were provided uncurated, with the amount varying by source and participant.

The sequence derives from a young woman with acute COVID-19. Sequences were obtained from PBMCs or T cells enriched from blood (not recorded which).

The DNA sequence is as follows: TGTGCCAGCAGGGGACTAGCGGGAGGAAAGAACACCGGGGAGCTGTTTTTT. Translation gives CASRGLAGGKNTGELFF. This chain joins TRBV28 to TRBJ2-2; TRBD2 lines up with 15 middle nucleotides. CDR1 MDHEN and CDR2 SYDVKM are derived from the germline V gene. V and J are trimmed by 6 bases and 1 base, and the gene matches miss 3 bases of the junction. Including the terminal cysteine and phenylalanine, the CDR3 comprises 17 residues. The kept DNA is CDR3 alone, 51 bases in frame from the first base.